This T cell receptor beta chain was recorded in a study of shared clonotypes between healthy human individuals. Overall study findings and caveats: An anticipated effect of sequencing depth on clonotype sharing among donors was recognized.

The V and J ends lost 7 bases and 4 bases respectively, with 19 bases between them. The CDR3 sequence is 15 residues long. In germline, CDR1 is MDHEN, CDR2 SYDVKM. The sample holds one count of this clone. Its cognate antigen is unknown. The repertoire was sequenced with immunoSEQ multiplex PCR; TCRdb's copy has only in-frame clones and lacks some. In the table there are 400,000 to 500,000 clones, approximately 79% of which are singletons. This sequence originates from a middle-aged woman in good health. Some clones in this sample may be carry-over from other donors' samples. J is TRBJ1-2 and V is TRBV28; TRBD1 might be the D (6 bases). The sequenced material came from PBMCs. The CDR3 reads CASKTGSVGVYGYTF. The CDR3 region has the DNA TGTGCCAGCAAAACAGGGTCGGTTGGAGTCTATGGCTACACCTTC.